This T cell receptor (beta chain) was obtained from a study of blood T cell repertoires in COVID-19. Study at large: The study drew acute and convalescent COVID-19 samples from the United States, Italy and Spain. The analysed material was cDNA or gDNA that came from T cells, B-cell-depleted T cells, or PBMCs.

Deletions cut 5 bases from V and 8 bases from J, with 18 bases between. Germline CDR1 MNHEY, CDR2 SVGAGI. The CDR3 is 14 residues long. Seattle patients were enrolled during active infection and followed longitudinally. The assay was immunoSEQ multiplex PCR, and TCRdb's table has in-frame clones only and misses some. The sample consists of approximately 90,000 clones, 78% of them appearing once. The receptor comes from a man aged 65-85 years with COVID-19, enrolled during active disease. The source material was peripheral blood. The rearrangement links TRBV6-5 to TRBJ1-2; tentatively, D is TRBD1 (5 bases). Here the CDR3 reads CASSKSGAGGGYTF. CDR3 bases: TGTGCCAGCAGTAAGTCGGGAGCCGGGGGAGGCTACACCTTC.